The next 24 T cell receptor beta chains were all read from a single sample in a study of spatial heterogeneity in lung cancer. No antigen has been identified for these receptors. Time point specified: sample taken at primary tumor resection. Overall study findings and caveats: Mutation counts in tumors were tracked by counts of expanded intratumoral alpha and beta TCRs.

A single record per CDR3 protein comes from TCRdb applying MiXCR to the 5' RACE reads. The sample lists about 7,400 distinct CDR3 sequences; under 7.5% were seen once. The sample was lung tumor tissue, taken at surgery. The receptors originated from a male donor with early-stage non-small cell lung cancer.

The gene calls are TRBV6-5 and TRBJ2-7, with TRBD2 identical over 8 bases. Germline V gene data show CDR1 as MNHEY and CDR2 as SVGAGI. CDR3 size: 14 residues. V was pared by 2 bases and J by 7 bases, with 7 bases of the junction left unmatched. The CDR3 region has the DNA TGTGCCAGCAGTTACAGCGGGAGAGTTTGGGAGCAGTACTTC. Residues: CASSYSGRVWEQYF.

There are many counts of this clonotype. The chain combines TRBV7-2 with TRBJ2-5; no clear D gene. CDR3 length: 11 residues. V was shortened by 6 bases and J by 5 bases, with 7 bases between the two germline ends. CDR1 and CDR2 from the germline V gene are SGHTA and FQGNSA. DNA of the CDR3: TGTGCCAGCAGGGCATTCGAGACCCAGTACTTC. Its protein product is CASRAFETQYF.

Within the sample, this clonotype is medium-sized. V and J are TRBV5-1 and TRBJ2-7, with 7 bases that match TRBD1. J gave up 4 bases and V 4 bases, and 8 bases lay outside the gene matches. CDR1 SGHRS and CDR2 YFSETQ come from the germline V gene. The CDR3 has 14 amino acids. The CDR3 loop reads CASSPTGTTYEQYF. The CDR3, as DNA: TGCGCCAGCAGCCCGACAGGGACCACTTACGAGCAGTACTTC.

By share, this clonotype ranks as medium-sized. This rearrangement joins TRBV7-9 to TRBJ2-5, with D unclear. The CDR3 totals 12 residues. Trimming took 3 bases from V and 5 from J, leaving 7 bases between them. Germline CDR1 reads SEHNR; CDR2 reads FQNEAQ (reference sequence). CDR3 nucleotides: TGTGCCAGCAGCTTCGATCGGGAGACCCAGTACTTC. As protein: CASSFDRETQYF.

The CDR3 loop is CASSSRRREGKEQYF. CDR3 coding DNA: TGTGCCAGCAGTTCCCGTCGGCGGGAGGGCAAGGAGCAGTACTTC. The chain recombines TRBV28 with TRBJ2-7, with TRBD2 matching over 9 bases. The V and J ends lost 4 bases and 7 bases, in that order; junction bases with no gene match: 11. This CDR3 spans 15 amino acids. Germline V gene data show CDR1 as MDHEN and CDR2 as SYDVKM.

This clonotype was picked up many times. This chain connects TRBV30 to TRBJ2-5, with 8 nucleotides matching TRBD1. Looked up from germline, CDR1 is GTSNPN and CDR2 is SVGIG (reference sequence). V shed 1 base and J 5 bases; nucleotides not matched to a gene: 0. This CDR3 is 12 amino acids long. CDR3 amino acids: CAWSGQGETQYF. CDR3 nucleotide sequence: TGTGCCTGGAGTGGACAGGGGGAGACCCAGTACTTC.

In its sample, this clonotype was seen many times. An end of the junction does not agree with germline; a read error may underlie this. The chain combines TRBV11-3 with TRBJ2-5, with D perhaps TRBD1 or TRBD2 (5 bases each). Per the germline V gene, CDR1 is SGHNT and CDR2 is YENEEA. The CDR3 runs to 13 residues. The DNA for the CDR3 is TGTGCCAGCAGCTTAGGGGACCAGGAGACCCAGTACTTC. Amino acid sequence: CASSLGDQETQYF. Full variable domain (outside the CDR3, taken from reference TRBV11-3 and TRBJ2-5): EAGVVQSPRYKIIEKKQPVAFWCNPISGHNTLYWYLQNLGQGPELLIRYENEEAVDDSQLPKDRFSAERLKGVDSTLKIQPAELGDSAVYLCASSLGDQETQYFGPGTRLLVL.

By frequency in the sample, this clonotype is medium-sized. The CDR3 sequence is CASSRRTSGGAKSPGELFF. The CDR3 nucleotides are TGCGCCAGCAGCCGACGGACTAGCGGGGGGGCCAAAAGCCCCGGGGAGCTGTTTTTT. This chain joins TRBV4-1 and TRBJ2-2; TRBD2 matches 15 bases. V lost 4 bases and J lost 6; bases outside the gene matches: 12. The CDR3 has 19 residues. Germline V gives CDR1 MGHRA, CDR2 YSYEKL.

By its share, this clonotype is medium-sized. V gene TRBV4-3 combines with J gene TRBJ2-1, with TRBD2 as a possible D gene (6 bases). The V gene lost 5 bases and the J gene lost 0 bases, with 14 bases spanning the gap. Germline lookup yields CDR1 LGHNA and CDR2 YSLEER. There are 16 residues in the CDR3. Here the CDR3 DNA reads TGCGCCAGCAGCATAAGTAGCGGCAGCTCCTACAATGAGCAGTTCTTC. Its protein is CASSISSGSSYNEQFF.

The sample holds many counts of this clonotype. The J gene is TRBJ1-5, the V gene TRBV28, with 7 bases identical to TRBD1. Unmatched junction bases numbered 8, after V lost 5 bases and J lost 4 bases. CDR1 is MDHEN and CDR2 is SYDVKM in the germline V gene. The CDR3 loop spans 15 amino acids. The CDR3 region is CASSTLGRGNQPQHF. As DNA, the CDR3 is TGTGCCAGCAGTACTCTGGGCAGGGGGAATCAGCCCCAGCATTTT.

This clonotype was picked up many times. The chain carries TRBV5-4 and TRBJ2-2; a possible D gene is TRBD2 (7 bases). The germline V gene encodes CDR1 SGHNT and CDR2 YYREEE (reference sequence). The CDR3 totals 16 residues. V lost 2 bases, J lost 4 bases, and 15 bases lay in between. This chain's CDR3 is CASSLGGVRATGELFF. For the CDR3, the DNA is TGTGCCAGCAGCTTAGGGGGGGTGCGGGCCACCGGGGAGCTGTTTTTT.

In this sample, this clonotype turned up many times. The rearrangement uses TRBV20-1 and TRBJ2-1; weak D call: TRBD2 (5 bases). The CDR3 is 16 amino acids. V lost 1 base to trimming and J lost 0 bases, with 13 bases between them. CDR1 and CDR2 (germline): DFQATT, SNEGSKA (reference sequence). The CDR3 protein is CSARASGGGSYNEQFF. CDR3 sequence (DNA): TGCAGTGCTAGAGCTTCCGGCGGAGGCTCCTACAATGAGCAGTTCTTC.

This clonotype was detected ten times or more. The chain employs TRBV12-3 or TRBV12-4 and TRBJ1-2; no reliable D call. V dropped 6 bases and J dropped 4 bases, with 6 bases sitting between them. The CDR3 is 11 amino acids. CDR3 in amino acids: CASSRSYGYTF. The CDR3 DNA is TGTGCCAGCAGCCGGTCCTATGGCTACACCTTC.

V usage is TRBV28 and J usage is TRBJ1-6; 7 bases line up with TRBD1. Germline values: CDR1 MDHEN, CDR2 SYDVKM. The V and J ends lost 10 bases and 9 bases, in that order; junction bases with no gene match: 15. The CDR3 covers 15 residues. The CDR3 is CATSSGAEGASPLHF. In nucleotides, the CDR3 is TGTGCCACCTCTTCAGGGGCCGAGGGGGCTTCACCCCTCCACTTT.

In its sample, this clonotype was seen many times. The chain couples TRBV20-1 to TRBJ2-1, with 7 bases aligning to TRBD2. The CDR3 has 13 amino acids. V gave up 5 bases and J gave up 3 bases; unmatched junction bases: 4. Germline V gene sequence: CDR1 DFQATT, CDR2 SNEGSKA (reference sequence). Here the CDR3 reads CSAQAGIYNEQFF. For the CDR3, the DNA is TGCAGTGCTCAAGCGGGGATCTACAATGAGCAGTTCTTC.

This clonotype showed up many times. The rearrangement uses TRBV6-5 and TRBJ1-1, with D perhaps TRBD1 (5 bases). There are 19 residues in the CDR3. The ends were cut back, 3 bases at V and 1 base at J, with 24 bases in the middle. CDR1 and CDR2 from the germline V gene are MNHEY and SVGAGI. The CDR3 DNA is TGTGCCAGCAGTTATGATCAGGGTAGTTCCGCCCTGCGGAACACTGAAGCTTTCTTT. Amino acids: CASSYDQGSSALRNTEAFF.

This clonotype is classed as medium-sized. The J gene is TRBJ1-1, the V gene TRBV7-9; D uncertain. Germline CDR1 is SEHNR and CDR2 is FQNEAQ (reference sequence). Trimming took 5 bases from V and 4 from J, leaving 8 bases between them. The length of the CDR3 is 12 residues. CDR3 sequence reads: CASSVDVTEAFF. The CDR3 DNA sequence: TGTGCCAGCAGCGTAGACGTCACTGAAGCTTTCTTT.

On this clonotype itself: A read error is possible here, since a much larger clone lies one base away. This sequence joins TRBV6-2 or TRBV6-3 and TRBJ2-5; the match to TRBD1 covers 7 bases. The germline CDR1 and CDR2 sequences are MNHEY and SVGEGT. The ends lost 8 bases at V and 0 bases at J; junction bases unmatched: 9. This CDR3 comprises 15 residues. The CDR3 nucleotides are TGTGCCAGCCCCCCGACAGGGTTGTACCAAGAGACCCAGTACTTC. It codes for CASPPTGLYQETQYF.

This clonotype is categorized as medium-sized. The V gene is TRBV20-1, the J gene TRBJ1-6; TRBD1 aligns across 10 bases. Per the germline V gene, CDR1 is DFQATT and CDR2 is SNEGSKA (reference sequence). The V segment lost 5 bases and the J segment 8 bases; nucleotides outside the gene matches: 15. This CDR3 comprises 17 residues. The CDR3 nucleotides read TGCAGTGCTGACGACAGGGGGCCCCCCTTGTCGGATTCACCCCTCCACTTT. The encoded protein is CSADDRGPPLSDSPLHF.

At least ten counts were recorded for this clonotype. V usage is TRBV29-1 and J usage is TRBJ2-4; the D is unclear. The germline V gene encodes CDR1 SQVTM and CDR2 ANQGSEA. Deletions cut 3 bases from V and 1 base from J, with 10 bases between. The CDR3 has 14 amino acids. The CDR3 nucleotides read TGCAGCGTTGACATAGGTGGGGCCAAAAACATTCAGTACTTC. This encodes CSVDIGGAKNIQYF.

The V call is TRBV28, the J call TRBJ1-5; possible D gene TRBD1, 5 bases. The CDR3 spans 14 residues. V was clipped by 3 bases and J by 7 bases, with 13 bases between them. Germline values: CDR1 MDHEN, CDR2 SYDVKM. The CDR3 DNA is TGTGCCAGCAGTTTGAGTCAGGGTACGCAGCCCCAGCATTTT. Translated, it gives CASSLSQGTQPQHF.

This clonotype showed up just a few times. J is TRBJ2-1 and V is TRBV29-1, with 9 bases that match TRBD1. V shed 7 bases, J shed 4 bases, and the junction held 8 bases outside the gene matches. The CDR3 length is 14 residues. Germline V CDR1 and CDR2: SQVTM, ANQGSEA. CDR3 sequence (DNA): TGCAGCGCCAGGGGACAGGGTAGTTACAATGAGCAGTTCTTC. Amino acid sequence: CSARGQGSYNEQFF.

V is TRBV29-1 and J is TRBJ1-2; D not resolved. V lost 7 bases and J 12 bases, leaving 18 bases between the germline ends. Germline-derived CDR1 and CDR2 are SQVTM and ANQGSEA. The CDR3 spans 11 residues. DNA for the CDR3: TGCAGCGGGGATAATGGACTGTTCAACACCTTC. This codes for CSGDNGLFNTF.

This clonotype is termed medium-sized (0.01 to 0.1%). V and J are TRBV14 and TRBJ2-1; D not certain. The length of the CDR3 is 15 residues. CDR1 and CDR2 (germline): SGHDN, FVKESK. V dropped 6 bases and J dropped 0 bases, with 12 bases sitting between them. The DNA of the CDR3 is TGTGCCAGCAGACCCCGGGCCGGCTCCTACAATGAGCAGTTCTTC. Protein: CASRPRAGSYNEQFF.